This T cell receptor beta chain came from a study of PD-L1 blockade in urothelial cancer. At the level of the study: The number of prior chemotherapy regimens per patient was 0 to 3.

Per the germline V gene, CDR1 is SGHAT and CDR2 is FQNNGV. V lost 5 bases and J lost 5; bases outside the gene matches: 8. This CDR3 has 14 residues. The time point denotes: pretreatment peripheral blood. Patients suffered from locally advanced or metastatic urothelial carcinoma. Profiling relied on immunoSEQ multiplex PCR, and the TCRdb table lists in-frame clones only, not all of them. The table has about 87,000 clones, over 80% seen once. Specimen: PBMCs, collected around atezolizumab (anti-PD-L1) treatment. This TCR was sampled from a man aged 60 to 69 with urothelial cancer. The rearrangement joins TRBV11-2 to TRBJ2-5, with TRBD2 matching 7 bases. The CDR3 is CASSLGTTGETQYF. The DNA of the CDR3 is TGTGCCAGCAGCCTGGGGACTACCGGGGAGACCCAGTACTTC.